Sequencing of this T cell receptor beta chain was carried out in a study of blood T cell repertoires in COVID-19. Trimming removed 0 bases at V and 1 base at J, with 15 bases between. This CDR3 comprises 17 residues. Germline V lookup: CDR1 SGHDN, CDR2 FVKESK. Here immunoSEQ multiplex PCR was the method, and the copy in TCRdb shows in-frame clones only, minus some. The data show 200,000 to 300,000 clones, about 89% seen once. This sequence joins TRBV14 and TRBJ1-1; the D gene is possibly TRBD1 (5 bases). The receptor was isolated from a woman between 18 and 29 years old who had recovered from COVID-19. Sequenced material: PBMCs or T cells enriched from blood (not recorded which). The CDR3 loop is CASSQDLTTVGNTEAFF. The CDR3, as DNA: TGTGCCAGCAGCCAAGACCTTACGACAGTTGGGAACACTGAAGCTTTCTTT.